The T cell receptor (beta chain) described here comes from a study of cytomegalovirus exposure and HLA in healthy donors. Study results and caveats: Most of the CMV-associated TCR beta chains (in a later analysis) appeared to be HLA-restricted. Apart from CMV serostatus, no immune exposure information was available.

Germline V gives CDR1 SQVTM, CDR2 ANQGSEA. V was clipped by 5 bases and J by 0 bases; unmatched bases: 6. The length of the CDR3 is 15 residues. This clone was recorded a few times. Antigen unknown. The PCR employed 60 Vbeta primers together with 13 Jbeta primers. Produced via immunoSEQ multiplex PCR; TCRdb's table is partial and in-frame only. Among under 200,000 clones listed, approximately 71% were seen once. The chain uses TRBV29-1 and TRBJ1-2; 10 nucleotides line up with TRBD1. The TCR comes from a girl aged 10-17 years in good health and CMV-seronegative. Sequenced material: PBMCs. CDR3 amino acids: CSVPDRGSPNYGYTF. DNA of the CDR3: TGCAGCGTTCCGGACAGGGGGTCCCCTAACTATGGCTACACCTTC.